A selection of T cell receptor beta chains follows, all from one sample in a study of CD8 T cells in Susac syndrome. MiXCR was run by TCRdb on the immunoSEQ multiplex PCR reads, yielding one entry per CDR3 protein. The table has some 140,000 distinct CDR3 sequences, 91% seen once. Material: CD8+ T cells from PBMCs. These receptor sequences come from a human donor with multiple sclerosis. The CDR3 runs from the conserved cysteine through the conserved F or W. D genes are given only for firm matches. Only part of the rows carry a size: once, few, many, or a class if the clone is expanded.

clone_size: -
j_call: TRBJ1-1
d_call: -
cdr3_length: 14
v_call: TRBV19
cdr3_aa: CASSIDRYRTEAFF
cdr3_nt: TGTGCCAGTAGTATAGACAGGTATCGCACTGAAGCTTTCTTT

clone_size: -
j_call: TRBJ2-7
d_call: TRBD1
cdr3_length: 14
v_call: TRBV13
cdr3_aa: CASSSRDRVGEQYF
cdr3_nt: TGTGCCAGCAGCTCCCGGGACAGGGTCGGCGAGCAGTACTTC

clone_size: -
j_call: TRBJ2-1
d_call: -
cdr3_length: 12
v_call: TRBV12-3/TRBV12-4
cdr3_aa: CASSGPGNEQFF
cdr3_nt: TGTGCCAGCAGTGGCCCTGGGAATGAGCAGTTCTTC

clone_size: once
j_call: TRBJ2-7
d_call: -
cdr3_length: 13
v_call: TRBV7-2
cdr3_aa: CASSLDGFYEQYF
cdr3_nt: TGTGCCAGCAGCCTGGACGGATTCTACGAGCAGTACTTC

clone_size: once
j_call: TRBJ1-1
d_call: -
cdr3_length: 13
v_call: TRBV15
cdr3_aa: CATSATGYTEAFF
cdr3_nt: TGTGCCACCAGCGCTACAGGGTACACTGAAGCTTTCTTT

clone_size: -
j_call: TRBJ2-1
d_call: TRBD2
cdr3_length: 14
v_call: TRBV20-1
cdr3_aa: CSAPGGLTYNEQFF
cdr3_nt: TGCAGTGCTCCGGGGGGTCTCACCTACAATGAGCAGTTCTTC

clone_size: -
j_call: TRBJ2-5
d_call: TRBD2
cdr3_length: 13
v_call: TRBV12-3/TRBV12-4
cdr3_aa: CASNRGSRETQYF
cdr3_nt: TGTGCCAGCAACCGCGGGAGTAGGGAGACCCAGTACTTC

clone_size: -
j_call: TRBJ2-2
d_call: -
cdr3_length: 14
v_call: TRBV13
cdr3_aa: CASSISQVVGELFF
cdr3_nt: TGTGCCAGCAGCATCTCACAGGTAGTCGGGGAGCTGTTTTTT

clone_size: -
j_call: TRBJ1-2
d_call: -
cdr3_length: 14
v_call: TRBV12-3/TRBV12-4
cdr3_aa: CASSPRVVTGGYTF
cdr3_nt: TGTGCCAGCAGTCCCAGGGTTGTGACTGGTGGCTACACCTTC

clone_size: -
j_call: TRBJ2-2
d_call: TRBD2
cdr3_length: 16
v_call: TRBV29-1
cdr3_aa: CSVEGLAGGVTGELFF
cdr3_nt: TGCAGCGTTGAGGGTCTAGCGGGAGGGGTCACCGGGGAGCTGTTTTTT

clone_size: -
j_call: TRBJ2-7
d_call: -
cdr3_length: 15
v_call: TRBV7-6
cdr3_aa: CASSYPQAGQDEQYF
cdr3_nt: TGTGCCAGCAGTTATCCCCAGGCGGGGCAAGACGAGCAGTACTTC